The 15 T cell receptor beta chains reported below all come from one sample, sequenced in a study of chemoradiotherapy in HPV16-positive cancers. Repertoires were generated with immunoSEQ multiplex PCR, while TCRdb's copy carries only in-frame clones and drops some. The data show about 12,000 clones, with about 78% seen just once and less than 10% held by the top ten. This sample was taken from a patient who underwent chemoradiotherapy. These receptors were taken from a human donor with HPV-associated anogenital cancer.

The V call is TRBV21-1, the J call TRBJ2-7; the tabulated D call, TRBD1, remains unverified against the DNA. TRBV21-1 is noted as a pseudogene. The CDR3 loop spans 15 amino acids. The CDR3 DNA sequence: TGTGCCAGCAGCAAAGTCGGGACAGGGGGCTACGAGCAGTACTTC. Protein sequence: CASSKVGTGGYEQYF.

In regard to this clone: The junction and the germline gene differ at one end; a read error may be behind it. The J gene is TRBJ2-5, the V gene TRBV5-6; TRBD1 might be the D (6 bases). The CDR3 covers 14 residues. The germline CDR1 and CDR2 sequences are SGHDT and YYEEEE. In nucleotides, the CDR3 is TGTGCCAGCAGATTGGGACACCTCCAAGAGACCCAGTACTTC. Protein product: CASRLGHLQETQYF.

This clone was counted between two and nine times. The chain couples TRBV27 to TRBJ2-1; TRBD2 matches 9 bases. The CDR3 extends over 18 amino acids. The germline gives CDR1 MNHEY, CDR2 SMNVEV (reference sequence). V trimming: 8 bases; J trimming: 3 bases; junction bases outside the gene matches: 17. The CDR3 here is CASVPGTSTLAGYNEQFF. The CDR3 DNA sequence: TGTGCCAGCGTCCCCGGGACTAGCACTTTAGCGGGCTACAATGAGCAGTTCTTC.

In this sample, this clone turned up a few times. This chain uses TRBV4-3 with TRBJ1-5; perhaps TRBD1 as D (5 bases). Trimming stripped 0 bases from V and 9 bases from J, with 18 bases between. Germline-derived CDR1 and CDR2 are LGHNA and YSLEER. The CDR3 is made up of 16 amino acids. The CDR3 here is CASSQEWRQGNAPQHF. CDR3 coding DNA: TGCGCCAGCAGCCAAGAATGGCGGCAGGGTAACGCGCCCCAGCATTTT.

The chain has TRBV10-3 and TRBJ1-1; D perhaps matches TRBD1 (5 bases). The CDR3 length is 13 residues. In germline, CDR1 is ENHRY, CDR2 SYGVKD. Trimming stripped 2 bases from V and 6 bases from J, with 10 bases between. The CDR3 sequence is CAISEQGGPEAFF. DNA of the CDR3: TGTGCCATCAGTGAGCAGGGAGGTCCTGAAGCTTTCTTT.

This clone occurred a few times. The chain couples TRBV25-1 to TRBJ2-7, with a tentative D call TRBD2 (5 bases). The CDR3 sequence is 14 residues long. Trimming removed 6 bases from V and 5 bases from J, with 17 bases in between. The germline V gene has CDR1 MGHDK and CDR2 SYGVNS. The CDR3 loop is CASSERNRGNEQYF. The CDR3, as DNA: TGTGCCAGCAGCGAAAGGAACAGAGGGAACGAGCAGTACTTC.

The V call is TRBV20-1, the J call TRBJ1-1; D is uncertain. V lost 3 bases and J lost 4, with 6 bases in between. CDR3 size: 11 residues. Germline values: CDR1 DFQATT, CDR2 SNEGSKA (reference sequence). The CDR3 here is CSASLLTEAFF. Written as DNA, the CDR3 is TGCAGTGCTAGTCTCCTCACTGAAGCTTTCTTT.

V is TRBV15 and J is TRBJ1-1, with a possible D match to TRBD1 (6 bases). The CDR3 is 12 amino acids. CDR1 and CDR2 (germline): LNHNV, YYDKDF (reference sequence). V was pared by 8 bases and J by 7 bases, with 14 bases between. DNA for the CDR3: TGTGCCACCTGGACAGAGTATAGTGAAGCTTTCTTT. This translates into CATWTEYSEAFF.

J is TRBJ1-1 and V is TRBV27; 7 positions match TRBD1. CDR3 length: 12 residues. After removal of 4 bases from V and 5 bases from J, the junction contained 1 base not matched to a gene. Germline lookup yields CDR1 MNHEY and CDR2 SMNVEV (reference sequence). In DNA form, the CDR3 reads TGTGCCAGCAGTTCAGGGGGTACTGAAGCTTTCTTT. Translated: CASSSGGTEAFF.

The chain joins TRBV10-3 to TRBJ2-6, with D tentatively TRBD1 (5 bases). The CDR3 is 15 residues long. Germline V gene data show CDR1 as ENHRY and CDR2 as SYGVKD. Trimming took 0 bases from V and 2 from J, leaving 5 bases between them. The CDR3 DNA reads TGTGCCATCAGTGAGTCAGGGGCTGGGGCCAACGTCCTGACTTTC. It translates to CAISESGAGANVLTF.

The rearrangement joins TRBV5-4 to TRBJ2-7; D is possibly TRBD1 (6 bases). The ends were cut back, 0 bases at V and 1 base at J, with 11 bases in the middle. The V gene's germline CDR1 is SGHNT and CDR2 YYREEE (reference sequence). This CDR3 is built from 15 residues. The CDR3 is CASSLGVGASYEQYF. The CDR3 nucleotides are TGTGCCAGCAGCTTGGGAGTGGGGGCATCCTACGAGCAGTACTTC.

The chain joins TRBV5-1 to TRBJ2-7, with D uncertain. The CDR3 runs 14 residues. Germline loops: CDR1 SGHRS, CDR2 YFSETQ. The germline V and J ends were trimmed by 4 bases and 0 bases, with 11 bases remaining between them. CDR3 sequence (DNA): TGCGCCAGCAGCCCGATAACCTCCTCCTACGAGCAGTACTTC. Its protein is CASSPITSSYEQYF.

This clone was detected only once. Here the CDR3 reads CASSSGLAETQETQYF. CDR3 nucleotide sequence: TGTGCCAGCAGCTCAGGACTAGCGGAAACCCAAGAGACCCAGTACTTC. The chain is built from TRBV5-4 and TRBJ2-5, with 10 bases lining up with TRBD2. CDR1 SGHNT and CDR2 YYREEE come from the germline V gene (reference sequence). The V gene end was trimmed by 3 bases and the J gene end by 1 base; junction bases not matched to a gene: 6. The CDR3 loop spans 16 amino acids.

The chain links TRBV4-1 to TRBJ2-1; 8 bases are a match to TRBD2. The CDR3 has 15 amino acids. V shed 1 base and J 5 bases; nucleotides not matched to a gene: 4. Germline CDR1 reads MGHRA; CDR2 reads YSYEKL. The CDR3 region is CASSQGLAGHNEQFF. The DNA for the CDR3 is TGCGCCAGCAGCCAAGGGTTAGCGGGGCACAATGAGCAGTTCTTC.

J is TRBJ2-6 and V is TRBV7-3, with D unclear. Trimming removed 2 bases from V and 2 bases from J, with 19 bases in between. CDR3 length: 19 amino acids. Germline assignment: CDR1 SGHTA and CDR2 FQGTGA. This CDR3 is CASSLSKMGRTAGANVLTF. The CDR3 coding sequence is TGTGCCAGCAGCTTATCCAAAATGGGCAGGACCGCTGGGGCCAACGTCCTGACTTTC.